This passage covers 3 T cell receptor beta chains from one sample sequenced in a study of T cell responses to AZD1222 COVID-19 vaccine (dated by TCRdb to about 2021). Libraries were constructed by the immunoSEQ multiplex PCR assay. The table was pulled from immuneACCESS by TCRdb, which kept in-frame rearrangements only. Such tables lose some clones; where checked, under half of the loss comes from unresolved V genes, and the rest has no known cause. This sample has some 130,000 clones in its table, and over 65% of those were observed once. The ten top clones hold over 4% of the sample. The time point label corresponds to: baseline before first vaccination. Sequenced here: peripheral blood, sampled on day 0 of AZD1222 vaccination. The receptors shown here come from an adult in good health.

The V and J genes are TRBV27 and TRBJ1-5; D remains ambiguous. The CDR3 has 14 amino acids. Trimming shortened V by 6 bases and J by 5 bases, and 14 bases separated the two germline ends. Germline V gene sequence: CDR1 MNHEY, CDR2 SMNVEV (reference sequence). The CDR3 region is CASSRLQSDQPQHF. In nucleotides, the CDR3 is TGTGCCAGCAGCCGGCTACAAAGTGATCAGCCCCAGCATTTT.

The chain employs TRBV6-4 and TRBJ1-1; 8 bases map to TRBD1. The germline V gene encodes CDR1 MRHNA and CDR2 SNTAGT. There are 17 residues in the CDR3. V lost 5 bases, J lost 4 bases, and 15 bases stayed unmatched. The CDR3 nucleotides are TGTGCCAGCAGTCTGGGTCAGGGGGCGCTTGGTAGCACTGAAGCTTTCTTT. This encodes CASSLGQGALGSTEAFF.

The rearrangement links TRBV5-4 to TRBJ1-3, with D unclear. The germline V gene encodes CDR1 SGHNT and CDR2 YYREEE (reference sequence). V was trimmed by 4 bases and J by 2 bases, leaving 7 bases between them. The CDR3 has 13 residues. The CDR3 is CASSLQAGNTIYF. The CDR3, as DNA: TGTGCCAGCAGCCTCCAAGCTGGAAACACCATATATTTT.